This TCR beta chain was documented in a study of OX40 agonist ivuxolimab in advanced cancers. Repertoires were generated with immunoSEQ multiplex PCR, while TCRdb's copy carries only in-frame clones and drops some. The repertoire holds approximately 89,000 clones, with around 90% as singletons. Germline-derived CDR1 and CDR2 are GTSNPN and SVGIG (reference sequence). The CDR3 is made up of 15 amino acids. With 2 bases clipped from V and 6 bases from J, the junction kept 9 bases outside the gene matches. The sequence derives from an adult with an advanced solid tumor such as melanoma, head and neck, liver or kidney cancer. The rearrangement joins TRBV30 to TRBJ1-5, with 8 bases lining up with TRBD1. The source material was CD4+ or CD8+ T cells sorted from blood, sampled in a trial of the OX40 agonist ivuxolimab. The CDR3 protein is CAWSTPTGVSQPQHF. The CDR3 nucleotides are TGTGCCTGGAGTACCCCGACAGGGGTGAGTCAGCCCCAGCATTTT.